The source of this T cell receptor (beta chain) is a study of regulatory T cells in long-lasting Graves disease. Study outcomes and limitations: Persistent Graves' patients showed reduced TCR diversity versus newly diagnosed patients. Accuracy was perhaps lowered by the small sample size.

Investigators prepared the TCR beta libraries by applying iRepertoire HTBI primers and Arm-PCR of CDR3 regions. MiXCR, applied by TCRdb to the multiplex PCR reads, yields one record per CDR3 protein. The data show over 200,000 distinct CDR3 sequences, approximately 20% seen once. Time point described: newly diagnosed GD, antithyroid drugs for less than 3 months. RNA isolated from PBMCs was used to make the TCR library. CDR1 is LNHNV, CDR2 YYDKDF, per germline (reference sequence). The V end was cut by 3 bases, the J end by 5 bases, with 10 bases between. CDR3 length equals 13 residues. In its sample, this clonotype was seen many times. Antigen specificity is unknown.

The sample here was peripheral blood mononuclear cells (PBMCs), taken at new diagnosis, from a patient treated with antithyroid drugs. V is TRBV15 and J is TRBJ2-5; D possibly corresponds to TRBD2 (5 bases). This receptor was obtained from a female donor with Graves disease. The CDR3 region is CATSSGVRETQYF. The CDR3 DNA follows: TGTGCCACCAGCAGCGGGGTGAGGGAGACCCAGTACTTC.